The 9 T cell receptor beta chains presented below share a single source sample, sequenced in a study of cytomegalovirus exposure and HLA in healthy donors. The PCR ran on 60 Vbeta and 13 Jbeta primers. Profiled with immunoSEQ multiplex PCR; TCRdb holds only in-frame clones, not every one. The sample has approximately 150,000 clones, approximately 80% seen once. Sequences were obtained from PBMCs. These receptors were taken from a woman between 25 and 40 years old in good health and CMV-seropositive.

This chain joins TRBV10-1 and TRBJ2-1; possible D gene TRBD2, 7 bases. The V end was cut by 2 bases, the J end by 7 bases, with 21 bases between. The V gene's germline CDR1 is WNHNN and CDR2 SYGVQD (reference sequence). This CDR3 contains 17 residues. The CDR3 coding sequence is TGCGCCAGCAGTGAGCCGAACCTTGGGGGGGCCGGGAATGAGCAGTTCTTC. Encoded protein: CASSEPNLGGAGNEQFF.

The V call is TRBV12-5, the J call TRBJ1-1, with D possibly being TRBD1 (5 bases). The germline V gene has CDR1 LGHNT and CDR2 FRNRAP. The CDR3 has 14 amino acids. Trimming left V 0 bases short and J 5 bases short, with 10 bases between. The CDR3 sequence: CASGLVRGGTEAFF. The CDR3 bases are TGTGCTAGTGGTTTGGTAAGGGGAGGGACTGAAGCTTTCTTT.

CDR3 protein: CATSPSPSYNEQFF. CDR3 bases: TGCGCCACCTCTCCCAGTCCCTCCTACAATGAGCAGTTCTTC. This chain links TRBV5-1 with TRBJ2-1, with D unclear. The V end lost 9 bases, the J end lost 0 bases, and 13 bases lay between the germline ends. The CDR3 covers 14 residues. Germline V gives CDR1 SGHRS, CDR2 YFSETQ.

This chain links TRBV2 with TRBJ1-2, with 8 positions matching TRBD1. The CDR3 is made up of 13 amino acids. The germline gives CDR1 SNHLY, CDR2 FYNNEI. J gave up 4 bases and V 8 bases, and 6 bases lay outside the gene matches. CDR3 nucleotide sequence: TGTGCCAGCGTCCAGGGGGCGTTCTATGGCTACACCTTC. Protein: CASVQGAFYGYTF.

The V call is TRBV27, the J call TRBJ1-2; TRBD1 agrees at 7 bases. The CDR3 spans 14 residues. V gave up 4 bases and J gave up 2 bases; unmatched junction bases: 4. Germline V gene sequence: CDR1 MNHEY, CDR2 SMNVEV (reference sequence). The CDR3 coding sequence is TGTGCCAGCAGTTCGACAGGGTCGAACTATGGCTACACCTTC. Its translation is CASSSTGSNYGYTF.

The chain combines TRBV7-8 with TRBJ1-5, with a tentative D call TRBD1 (6 bases). V gave up 0 bases and J gave up 5 bases, with 14 bases separating them. This CDR3 is built from 16 residues. The germline CDR1 and CDR2 sequences are SGHVS and FQNEAQ. The CDR3 DNA reads TGTGCCAGCAGCTTAGCTGGACAGATAGCGTATCAGCCCCAGCATTTT. This codes for CASSLAGQIAYQPQHF.

The V and J genes are TRBV6-1 and TRBJ2-7; 8 nucleotides line up with TRBD1. From germline, CDR1 is MNHNS and CDR2 SASEGT. Losses at the gene ends were 11 bases for V and 6 bases for J; bases not matched to a gene: 12. This CDR3 is built from 13 residues. The CDR3 here is CAFSGGPLGEQYF. CDR3 coding DNA: TGTGCCTTCTCAGGGGGCCCCCTTGGCGAGCAGTACTTC.

The rearrangement uses TRBV9 and TRBJ1-1; perhaps TRBD1 as D (5 bases). Trimming pared 2 bases from V and 1 base from J, leaving 9 bases between. CDR1 SGDLS and CDR2 YYNGEE come from the germline V gene. The CDR3 has 14 amino acids. The CDR3 region has the DNA TGTGCCAGCAGCGTCTCTACAGGGAACACTGAAGCTTTCTTT. Translated, it gives CASSVSTGNTEAFF. Full variable domain (missing parts from reference TRBV9 and TRBJ1-1): DSGVTQTPKHLITATGQRVTLRCSPRSGDLSVYWYQQSLDQGLQFLIQYYNGEERAKGNILERFSAQQFPDLHSELNLSSLELGDSALYFCASSVSTGNTEAFFGQGTRLTVV.

The chain recombines TRBV15 with TRBJ1-3; D perhaps matches TRBD1 (6 bases). V lost 0 bases and J lost 4, with 13 bases in between. The CDR3 consists of 16 residues. The germline gives CDR1 LNHNV, CDR2 YYDKDF (reference sequence). The CDR3, as DNA: TGTGCCACCAGCAGAGATTCGGGGGGGCGAGGAAACACCATATATTTT. Amino acids: CATSRDSGGRGNTIYF.